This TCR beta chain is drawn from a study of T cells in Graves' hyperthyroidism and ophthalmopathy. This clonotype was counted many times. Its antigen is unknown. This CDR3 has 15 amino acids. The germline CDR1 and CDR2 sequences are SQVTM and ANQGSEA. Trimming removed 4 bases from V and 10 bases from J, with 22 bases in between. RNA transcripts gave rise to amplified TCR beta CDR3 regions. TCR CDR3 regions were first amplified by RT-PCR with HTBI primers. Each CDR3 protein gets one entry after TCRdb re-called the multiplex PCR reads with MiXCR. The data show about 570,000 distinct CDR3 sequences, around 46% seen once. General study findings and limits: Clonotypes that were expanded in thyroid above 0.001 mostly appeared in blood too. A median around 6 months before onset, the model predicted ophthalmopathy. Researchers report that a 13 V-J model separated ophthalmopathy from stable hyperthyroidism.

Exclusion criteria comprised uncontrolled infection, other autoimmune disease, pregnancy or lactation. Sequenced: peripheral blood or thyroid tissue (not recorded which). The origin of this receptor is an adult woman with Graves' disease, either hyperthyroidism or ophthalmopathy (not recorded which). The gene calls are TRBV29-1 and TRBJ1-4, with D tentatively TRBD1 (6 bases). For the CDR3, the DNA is TGCAGCGTTGTTCTATGGGACACCCCTTCGGGAAAACTGTTTTTT. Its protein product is CSVVLWDTPSGKLFF.